This T cell receptor (beta chain) was captured by sequencing in a study of blood T cell repertoires in COVID-19. Study at large: PBMCs, B-cell-depleted T cells, or T cells provided the cDNA or gDNA that made up the material.

In the study's own analysis: It was from reference gene primer amplification that nucleated cell counts were estimated. Only in-frame clones appear in the TCRdb table, and some are missing; sequencing was by immunoSEQ multiplex PCR. The DNA gave D and trimming, while V, J and clone size come from that table. The table has tens of thousands of clones, over 80% seen once; the top ten hold about an eighth. Germline V gene lookup returns CDR1 SGHDN and CDR2 FVKESK. V shed 4 bases, J shed 3 bases, and the junction held 14 bases outside the gene matches. CDR3 length: 17 residues. This receptor was taken from a human donor in a cohort sampled during active COVID-19. The sequenced material came from peripheral blood. The chain is built from TRBV14 and TRBJ2-5; 7 bases are a match to TRBD2. The CDR3 reads CASSRPRGGRGEETQYF. DNA of the CDR3: TGTGCCAGCAGCCGTCCAAGGGGCGGGAGAGGGGAAGAGACCCAGTACTTC. Drawing the rest from reference TRBV14 and TRBJ2-5, the complete variable domain is EAGVTQFPSHSVIEKGQTVTLRCDPISGHDNLYWYRRVMGKEIKFLLHFVKESKQDESGMPNNRFLAERTGGTYSTLKVQPAELEDSGVYFCASSRPRGGRGEETQYFGPGTRLLVL.